Following are 13 T cell receptor beta chains from one sample sequenced in a study of blood T cells in healthy people across ages. A second roughly 7 to 11 cycle PCR used barcoded and J-beta primers. TCRdb re-called the 5' RACE reads through MiXCR, storing one row per CDR3 protein. The sample lists some 1,800,000 distinct CDR3 sequences, roughly 43% seen once, with 23% in the top ten. The sample comprised blood. Receptors were obtained from a human donor in good health.

Only a few counts were recorded for this clonotype. The CDR3 nucleotides are TGCGCCAGCAGCCAAGATCGTTGGGTCGATCAGCCCCAGCATTTT. This gives the protein CASSQDRWVDQPQHF. This chain connects TRBV4-3 to TRBJ1-5; D unclear. CDR1 is LGHNA and CDR2 is YSLEER in the germline V gene. V lost 0 bases and J lost 5, with 11 bases in between. This CDR3 is 15 amino acids long.

The genes are TRBV2 and TRBJ2-1, with TRBD2 matching over 8 bases. V shed 4 bases, J shed 10 bases, and the junction held 6 bases outside the gene matches. Germline V gene lookup returns CDR1 SNHLY and CDR2 FYNNEI. The CDR3 is 13 residues long. The CDR3 region has the DNA TGTGCCAGCAGTGGCGGACTAGCCGGGGAGCAGTTCTTC. Translation: CASSGGLAGEQFF.

This chain uses TRBV20-1 with TRBJ2-5; D is unclear. The germline V gene encodes CDR1 DFQATT and CDR2 SNEGSKA (reference sequence). V dropped 4 bases and J dropped 4 bases, with 10 bases sitting between them. CDR3 length equals 12 residues. The CDR3 bases are TGCAGTGCTAATACAGTAAGAGAGACCCAGTACTTC. Residues: CSANTVRETQYF.

The chain carries TRBV5-1 and TRBJ1-1; D possibly corresponds to TRBD1 (6 bases). Germline CDR1 is SGHRS and CDR2 is YFSETQ. Trimming stripped 0 bases from V and 5 bases from J, with 11 bases between. This CDR3 comprises 14 residues. CDR3: CASSLGGGLTEAFF. The CDR3 DNA follows: TGCGCCAGCAGCTTGGGTGGGGGGCTTACTGAAGCTTTCTTT.

This clonotype was picked up a small number of times. The chain carries TRBV4-1 and TRBJ2-4; 9 bases match TRBD2. The closer fit of TRBJ2-7 to the DNA end suggests the J call may be wrong. The CDR3 consists of 14 residues. Germline-derived CDR1 and CDR2 are MGHRA and YSYEKL. The CDR3 sequence: CASSQLAGLVEQYF. The CDR3 DNA is TGCGCCAGCAGCCAACTAGCGGGGTTGGTCGAGCAGTACTTC.

This chain links TRBV27 with TRBJ2-3; tentatively, D is TRBD1 (5 bases). V was clipped by 7 bases and J by 0 bases, with 23 bases between them. Germline-derived CDR1 and CDR2 are MNHEY and SMNVEV (reference sequence). The CDR3 is made up of 18 amino acids. The CDR3 DNA follows: TGTGCCAGCACGCCAGGACACAGTGCTTACTTTAGCACAGATACGCAGTATTTT. The encoded protein is CASTPGHSAYFSTDTQYF.

This rearrangement joins TRBV5-1 to TRBJ1-2, with 8 bases identical to TRBD1. Germline trimming cut 0 bases from V and 7 bases from J; bases unmatched to any gene: 8. The CDR3 extends over 15 amino acids. Germline V gives CDR1 SGHRS, CDR2 YFSETQ. This CDR3 is CASSLEAGQVGGYTF. The CDR3, as DNA: TGCGCCAGCAGCTTGGAGGCGGGACAGGTTGGTGGCTACACCTTC. Using reference TRBV5-1 and TRBJ1-2 for the parts outside the CDR3, the full variable domain is KAGVTQTPRYLIKTRGQQVTLSCSPISGHRSVSWYQQTPGQGLQFLFEYFSETQRNKGNFPGRFSGRQFSNSRSEMNVSTLELGDSALYLCASSLEAGQVGGYTFGSGTRLTVV.

The chain recombines TRBV28 with TRBJ2-7, with 9 bases matching TRBD1. Germline-derived CDR1 and CDR2 are MDHEN and SYDVKM. CDR3 length equals 15 residues. V lost 4 bases to trimming and J lost 3 bases; unmatched junction nucleotides: 7. The CDR3 DNA is TGTGCCAGCAGTTCTACAGGGGGCGAGAACTACGAGCAGTACTTC. Protein product: CASSSTGGENYEQYF.

This clonotype was seen only once. A read error may explain this, as a much larger clone is one base away. The chain links TRBV5-1 to TRBJ2-5; D possibly corresponds to TRBD2 (6 bases). Per the germline V gene, CDR1 is SGHRS and CDR2 is YFSETQ. The CDR3 runs to 15 residues. CDR3 nucleotides: TGCGTCAGCAGCTTGGGACCGGGAGTGGTAGAGACCCAGTACTTC. This sequence encodes CVSSLGPGVVETQYF.

This clonotype was found a few times. This chain joins TRBV29-1 and TRBJ2-3; 8 nucleotides align to TRBD2. The CDR3 has 14 residues. The germline V gene encodes CDR1 SQVTM and CDR2 ANQGSEA. V shed 6 bases, J shed 3 bases, and the junction held 8 bases outside the gene matches. CDR3 sequence: CSVAGGAPTDTQYF. The CDR3, as DNA: TGCAGCGTCGCCGGGGGGGCGCCAACAGATACGCAGTATTTT.

The rearrangement links TRBV20-1 to TRBJ2-7; a weak D match, TRBD2 (5 bases). The J call may not be correct, given that the DNA end is closer to TRBJ2-5. The CDR3 has 14 amino acids. The germline V gene has CDR1 DFQATT and CDR2 SNEGSKA (reference sequence). The CDR3 here is CSARVVASWETQYF. The CDR3 DNA reads TGCAGTGCTAGAGTGGTAGCTAGCTGGGAGACCCAGTACTTC.

V and J are TRBV28 and TRBJ2-3; 7 bases agree with TRBD2. Germline V gene lookup returns CDR1 MDHEN and CDR2 SYDVKM. This CDR3 has 15 amino acids. V lost 6 bases, J lost 3 bases, and 9 bases stayed unmatched. The CDR3 sequence is CASSRVGGVTDTQYF. CDR3 in DNA: TGTGCCAGCAGCCGGGTTGGGGGGGTAACAGATACGCAGTATTTT.

The chain uses TRBV28 and TRBJ2-3; no reliable D call. This CDR3 contains 13 residues. V lost 3 bases to trimming and J lost 3 bases, with 7 bases between them. CDR1 is MDHEN, CDR2 SYDVKM, per germline. CDR3 amino acids: CASSFPRTDTQYF. DNA of the CDR3: TGTGCCAGCAGTTTTCCACGTACAGATACGCAGTATTTT.